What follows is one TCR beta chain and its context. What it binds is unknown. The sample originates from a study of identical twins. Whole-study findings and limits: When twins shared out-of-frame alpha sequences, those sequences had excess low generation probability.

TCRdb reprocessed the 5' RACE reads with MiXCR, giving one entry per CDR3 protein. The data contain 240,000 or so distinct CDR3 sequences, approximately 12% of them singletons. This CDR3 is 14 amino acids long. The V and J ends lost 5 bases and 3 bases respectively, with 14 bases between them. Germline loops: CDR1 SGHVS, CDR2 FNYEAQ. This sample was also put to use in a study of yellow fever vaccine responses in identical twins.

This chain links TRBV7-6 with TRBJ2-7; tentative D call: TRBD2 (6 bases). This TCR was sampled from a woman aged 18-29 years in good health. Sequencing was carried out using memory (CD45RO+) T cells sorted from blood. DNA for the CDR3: TGTGCCAGCAGCATAACCCGACTAGTCTACGAGCAGTACTTC. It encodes CASSITRLVYEQYF.